A single sample is the source of the 9 T cell receptor beta chains below, sequenced in a study of CD8+CD57+ T cells in acquired aplastic anemia. TCR beta VDJ and CDR3 profiles were obtained from a genomic DNA template. TCRdb analysed the reads with MiXCR anew, one entry per CDR3 protein. The sample shows more than 45,000 distinct CDR3 sequences, around two thirds of them seen only once. Material for sequencing was sorted CD4+, CD8+, or CD8+CD57+ T cells (not recorded which) from PBMCs. The receptors were sampled from a human donor in good health, serving as a control.

Turning to this clonotype: One end of the junction is discordant with germline, which a read error may explain. The chain is built from TRBV9 and TRBJ2-7, with a tentative D call TRBD2 (5 bases). Germline-derived CDR1 and CDR2 are SGDLS and YYNGEE. This CDR3 region has 15 residues. DNA for the CDR3: TGTGCCAGCAGCGTAGACGGGGTTCCTTCCTATGAGCAGTACTTC. Amino acid sequence: CASSVDGVPSYEQYF.

The rearrangement links TRBV20-1 to TRBJ2-1; the match to TRBD2 covers 12 bases. Germline CDR1 is DFQATT and CDR2 is SNEGSKA (reference sequence). There are 16 residues in the CDR3. Trimming cost V 0 bases and J 12 bases; bases outside gene matches: 12. CDR3 in amino acids: CSARDGLASGRAVQFF. Written as DNA, the CDR3 is TGCAGTGCTAGAGATGGTCTCGCTAGCGGGAGGGCCGTGCAGTTCTTC.

By sample fraction, this clonotype is medium-sized. The chain is built from TRBV10-2 and TRBJ2-7; D may correspond to TRBD1 or TRBD2 (6 bases each). V dropped 6 bases and J dropped 4 bases, with 16 bases sitting between them. The CDR3 has 14 amino acids. The germline V gene encodes CDR1 WSHSY and CDR2 SAAADI. The CDR3 reads CASSGPQGGYEQYF. CDR3 coding DNA: TGCGCCAGCAGCGGTCCCCAAGGGGGGTACGAGCAGTACTTC.

Within the sample, this clonotype is medium-sized (0.01 to 0.1%). J is TRBJ2-7 and V is TRBV19; a possible D gene is TRBD1 (6 bases). CDR3 length: 15 amino acids. V was trimmed by 6 bases and J by 3 bases, leaving 18 bases between them. Germline V gene sequence: CDR1 LNHDA, CDR2 SQIVND (reference sequence). This CDR3 reads CASSKERGRDYEQYF. CDR3 bases: TGTGCCAGTAGCAAGGAGAGGGGGAGAGACTACGAGCAGTACTTC.

Worth noting for this clonotype: No conserved phenylalanine or tryptophan is present at the end of the CDR3, so a read error is the likely explanation. The chain combines TRBV15 with TRBJ1-6; D may be TRBD1 (6 bases). Germline assignment: CDR1 LNHNV and CDR2 YYDKDF (reference sequence). The CDR3 covers 17 residues. Trimming stripped 0 bases from V and 7 bases from J, with 16 bases between. For the CDR3, the DNA is TGTGCCACCAGCAGAGAGGCAAGGGGGGTCAACAATTCACCCCTCCACTTG. It specifies CATSREARGVNNSPLHL.

The rearrangement joins TRBV10-2 to TRBJ2-7; tentative D call: TRBD2 (6 bases). This CDR3 comprises 12 residues. Germline CDR1 WSHSY, CDR2 SAAADI. Trimming removed 8 bases from V and 2 bases from J, with 10 bases in between. CDR3 amino acids: CASGAGTYEQYF. For the CDR3, the DNA is TGCGCCAGCGGGGCGGGGACCTACGAGCAGTACTTC.

V usage is TRBV2 and J usage is TRBJ2-7; D might be TRBD2 (5 bases). V lost 2 bases and J 4 bases, leaving 6 bases between the germline ends. Per the germline V gene, CDR1 is SNHLY and CDR2 is FYNNEI. CDR3 length equals 12 residues. The CDR3 sequence: CASSEWEYEQYF. The CDR3 bases are TGTGCCAGCAGTGAATGGGAGTACGAGCAGTACTTC.

The CDR3 DNA is TGTGCCAGCAGCCCCACTATTTACGAGCAGTACTTC. Protein: CASSPTIYEQYF. The chain uses TRBV7-2 and TRBJ2-7; D uncertain. The germline gives CDR1 SGHTA, CDR2 FQGNSA. The V end lost 5 bases, the J end lost 4 bases, and 9 bases lay between the germline ends. The CDR3 has 12 residues.

The rearrangement links TRBV29-1 to TRBJ2-1; 8 bases fit TRBD2. The V gene's germline CDR1 is SQVTM and CDR2 ANQGSEA. V dropped 7 bases and J dropped 6; count of bases not matched to a gene: 11. The CDR3 length is 14 residues. The CDR3 DNA reads TGCAGCGCCCAAGCCGGGACTAGTGTCAATGAGCAGTTCTTC. Translating gives CSAQAGTSVNEQFF.